The 29 T cell receptor beta chains given below trace back to one sample, sequenced in a study of blood T cell repertoires in COVID-19. Profiled with immunoSEQ multiplex PCR; TCRdb holds only in-frame clones, not every one. Among some 120,000 clones, 70% to 85% were seen once, and the ten largest hold about 15%. Material for sequencing was peripheral blood. Receptor source: a woman aged 45-60 years with acute or convalescent COVID-19.

This chain joins TRBV4-2 and TRBJ1-6, with D possibly being TRBD1 (5 bases). Trimming pared 0 bases from V and 8 bases from J, leaving 5 bases between. Germline CDR1 is LGHNA and CDR2 is YNFKEQ. This CDR3 is built from 13 residues. This chain's CDR3 is CASSQDRDSPLHF. DNA of the CDR3: TGTGCCAGCAGCCAAGACAGGGATTCACCCCTCCACTTT.

This chain connects TRBV2 to TRBJ1-3; no clear D. Germline values: CDR1 SNHLY, CDR2 FYNNEI. The ends were cut back, 0 bases at V and 0 bases at J, with 12 bases in the middle. This CDR3 is built from 17 residues. CDR3 coding DNA: TGTGCCAGCAGTGAAGCAGAGGGATCCTTCTCTGGAAACACCATATATTTT. Protein: CASSEAEGSFSGNTIYF.

This clone appeared a single time. This chain joins TRBV28 and TRBJ1-5, with TRBD1 matching 11 bases. This CDR3 region has 18 residues. V lost 4 bases to trimming and J lost 0 bases; unmatched junction nucleotides: 8. Germline-derived CDR1 and CDR2 are MDHEN and SYDVKM. Here the CDR3 reads CASSSNRDRGNSNQPQHF. For the CDR3, the DNA is TGTGCCAGCAGTTCCAACCGGGACAGGGGGAATAGCAATCAGCCCCAGCATTTT.

The CDR3 is CASSIRLERREQFF. Written as DNA, the CDR3 is TGTGCCAGTAGTATCAGACTAGAGAGGCGGGAGCAGTTCTTC. This chain links TRBV19 with TRBJ2-1; TRBD2 is a possible D gene (6 bases). Germline V gene data show CDR1 as LNHDA and CDR2 as SQIVND (reference sequence). Trimming removed 3 bases at V and 10 bases at J, with 16 bases between. The CDR3 totals 14 residues.

This chain uses TRBV6-4 with TRBJ1-1, with a possible D match to TRBD1 (6 bases). The CDR3 loop spans 18 amino acids. In germline, CDR1 is MRHNA, CDR2 SNTAGT. Trimming stripped 2 bases from V and 0 bases from J, with 19 bases between. In nucleotides, the CDR3 is TGTGCCAGCAGTGACCCCAGAACGGGCGGGGGCCTGAACACTGAAGCTTTCTTT. Translating gives CASSDPRTGGGLNTEAFF.

The J gene is TRBJ2-6, the V gene TRBV15; no reliable D call. Deletions cut 2 bases from V and 0 bases from J, with 5 bases between. The germline V gene has CDR1 LNHNV and CDR2 YYDKDF (reference sequence). The CDR3 runs 15 residues. The CDR3 coding sequence is TGTGCCACCAGCAGAAGGAGCTCTGGGGCCAACGTCCTGACTTTC. Amino acids: CATSRRSSGANVLTF.

This clone was detected only a few times. The rearrangement links TRBV6-5 to TRBJ2-7; possible D gene TRBD1, 6 bases. The germline V gene has CDR1 MNHEY and CDR2 SVGAGI. This CDR3 spans 13 amino acids. V lost 5 bases, J lost 4 bases, and 12 bases lay in between. In nucleotides, the CDR3 is TGTGCCAGCAGTCCGGGACACACTTACGAGCAGTACTTC. Translated, it gives CASSPGHTYEQYF.

The V call is TRBV30, the J call TRBJ1-2, with TRBD1 matching over 10 bases. V gave up 4 bases and J gave up 7 bases; unmatched junction bases: 12. Germline CDR1 is GTSNPN and CDR2 is SVGIG (reference sequence). The CDR3 has 15 residues. The CDR3 coding sequence is TGTGCCTGGAACTGGGACGGGGACAGGGGAGGTGGCTACACCTTC. Its protein is CAWNWDGDRGGGYTF.

This clone is a singleton in its sample. The chain recombines TRBV29-1 with TRBJ2-2; D is possibly TRBD1 (6 bases). The CDR3 sequence is 14 residues long. V was clipped by 1 base and J by 0 bases, with 6 bases between them. Germline V gives CDR1 SQVTM, CDR2 ANQGSEA. The CDR3 spells CSVEGTANTGELFF. The CDR3 nucleotides are TGCAGCGTTGAAGGGACAGCGAACACCGGGGAGCTGTTTTTT.

V is TRBV27 and J is TRBJ2-3, with D hard to call. Trimming removed 3 bases from V and 2 bases from J, with 9 bases in between. The CDR3 extends over 14 amino acids. Germline CDR1 MNHEY, CDR2 SMNVEV (reference sequence). The DNA of the CDR3 is TGTGCCAGCAGTTTGAGTCCGGTCACAGATACGCAGTATTTT. Translated: CASSLSPVTDTQYF.

The J gene is TRBJ2-6, the V gene TRBV28, with D unclear. With 6 bases removed from V and 0 bases from J, the gap between germline ends came to 6 bases. The CDR3 length is 14 residues. Germline lookup yields CDR1 MDHEN and CDR2 SYDVKM. In nucleotides, the CDR3 is TGTGCCAGCAGCCGTTCCTCTGGGGCCAACGTCCTGACTTTC. Its protein is CASSRSSGANVLTF.

In its sample, this clone was seen a few times. V and J are TRBV7-9 and TRBJ2-3; TRBD2 is a possible D gene (6 bases). The CDR3 sequence is 14 residues long. Per the germline V gene, CDR1 is SEHNR and CDR2 is FQNEAQ (reference sequence). Between the trimmed V and J ends, which lost 7 bases and 5 bases, there was a span of 16 bases. The CDR3 DNA follows: TGTGCCAGCACCGTTGGGGGGTGGGAAGATACGCAGTATTTT. Protein sequence: CASTVGGWEDTQYF.

This chain links TRBV19 with TRBJ2-1; TRBD2 matches 7 bases. With 5 bases clipped from V and 14 bases from J, the junction kept 9 bases outside the gene matches. Germline-derived CDR1 and CDR2 are LNHDA and SQIVND (reference sequence). This CDR3 comprises 12 residues. CDR3 coding DNA: TGTGCCAGTAGTTCTACAGCGGGGTCGAAGTTCTTC. Translation gives CASSSTAGSKFF.

The rearrangement joins TRBV5-6 to TRBJ1-1; D may be TRBD1 (6 bases). Germline V lookup: CDR1 SGHDT, CDR2 YYEEEE. V was pared by 2 bases and J by 5 bases, with 13 bases between. CDR3 length: 14 residues. The CDR3 sequence: CASSLYQGRTEAFF. As DNA, the CDR3 is TGTGCCAGCAGCTTATATCAGGGGAGAACTGAAGCTTTCTTT. Full variable domain (remainder filled in from reference TRBV5-6 and TRBJ1-1): DAGVTQSPTHLIKTRGQQVTLRCSPKSGHDTVSWYQQALGQGPQFIFQYYEEEERQRGNFPDRFSGHQFPNYSSELNVNALLLGDSALYLCASSLYQGRTEAFFGQGTRLTVV.

The chain joins TRBV12-5 to TRBJ1-1; no definite D call. The ends were cut back, 2 bases at V and 4 bases at J, with 20 bases in the middle. CDR3 length equals 17 residues. Germline assignment: CDR1 LGHNT and CDR2 FRNRAP. The CDR3 region is CASGLRPAGLSGTEAFF. Written as DNA, the CDR3 is TGTGCTAGTGGTTTGCGCCCGGCAGGCCTCAGCGGCACTGAAGCTTTCTTT.

The chain combines TRBV27 with TRBJ1-5; 8 nucleotides match TRBD1. The CDR3 has 18 amino acids. V trimming: 8 bases; J trimming: 0 bases; junction bases outside the gene matches: 15. Germline-derived CDR1 and CDR2 are MNHEY and SMNVEV (reference sequence). In DNA, the CDR3 is TGTGCCAGCGGGGAATCCAGGGGGCGTTTTTATAGCAATCAGCCCCAGCATTTT. The encoded protein is CASGESRGRFYSNQPQHF.

The V gene is TRBV6-5, the J gene TRBJ1-5, with D possibly being TRBD1 (5 bases). V lost 5 bases and J 5 bases, leaving 13 bases between the germline ends. The germline gives CDR1 MNHEY, CDR2 SVGAGI. The CDR3 sequence is 14 residues long. As DNA, the CDR3 is TGTGCCAGCAGTCCAGGGCCGCGCGATCAGCCCCAGCATTTT. Translating gives CASSPGPRDQPQHF.

The rearrangement uses TRBV10-3 and TRBJ1-1, with 9 nucleotides matching TRBD1. The CDR3 length is 14 residues. Germline lookup yields CDR1 ENHRY and CDR2 SYGVKD. Trimming at V came to 6 bases and at J to 5 bases, leaving 7 bases not matched to a gene. The chain's CDR3 is CAIRTPTGGTEAFF. The CDR3 DNA is TGTGCCATCAGGACCCCGACAGGGGGTACTGAAGCTTTCTTT.

The V call is TRBV6-4, the J call TRBJ2-4, with 7 bases fitting TRBD2. This CDR3 contains 14 residues. J was trimmed by 6 bases and V by 8 bases; bases with no gene match: 10. Germline-derived CDR1 and CDR2 are MRHNA and SNTAGT. The DNA of the CDR3 is TGTGCCAGCGTTGTTGGCGGGGGTACAAACATTCAGTACTTC. As protein: CASVVGGGTNIQYF.

The chain is built from TRBV20-1 and TRBJ2-5; possible D gene TRBD2, 5 bases. The V and J ends lost 3 bases and 5 bases respectively, with 13 bases between them. The CDR3 totals 13 residues. CDR1 is DFQATT, CDR2 SNEGSKA, per germline (reference sequence). Here the CDR3 DNA reads TGCAGTGCTAGTCCCGGAACGGGGGAGACCCAGTACTTC. Its translation is CSASPGTGETQYF.

The count of this clone is one. V and J are TRBV3-1 (or the pseudogene TRBV3-2) and TRBJ2-3, with 10 bases matching TRBD2. V lost 4 bases, J lost 0 bases, and 4 bases stayed unmatched. Germline values: CDR1 LGHDT, CDR2 YNNKEL (reference sequence). The CDR3 loop spans 16 amino acids. CDR3 residues: CASSPRTSGSTDTQYF. The CDR3 DNA sequence: TGTGCCAGCAGCCCGAGGACTAGCGGAAGCACAGATACGCAGTATTTT.

The CDR3 DNA follows: TGTGCCAGTAGAGGACAGGGGGTGATCACTGAAGCTTTCTTT. Protein product: CASRGQGVITEAFF. J is TRBJ1-1 and V is TRBV19; 10 nucleotides match TRBD1. With 6 bases clipped from V and 4 bases from J, the junction kept 5 bases outside the gene matches. Germline loops: CDR1 LNHDA, CDR2 SQIVND (reference sequence). This CDR3 has 14 residues. The full variable domain, in which reference TRBV19 and TRBJ1-1 provide the parts outside the CDR3, is DGGITQSPKYLFRKEGQNVTLSCEQNLNHDAMYWYRQDPGQGLRLIYYSQIVNDFQKGDIAEGYSVSREKKESFPLTVTSAQKNPTAFYLCASRGQGVITEAFFGQGTRLTVV.

V is TRBV5-1 and J is TRBJ2-7; D possibly corresponds to TRBD1 (5 bases). V was shortened by 9 bases and J by 1 base, with 23 bases between the two germline ends. The CDR3 has 16 amino acids. Germline values: CDR1 SGHRS, CDR2 YFSETQ. The CDR3 loop reads CATILKADTYSYEQYF. Here the CDR3 DNA reads TGCGCCACCATTTTGAAGGCGGACACCTATTCCTACGAGCAGTACTTC.

The J gene is TRBJ2-3, the V gene TRBV9; 7 nucleotides align to TRBD2. V trimming: 3 bases; J trimming: 10 bases; junction bases outside the gene matches: 17. The CDR3 length is 16 residues. Germline CDR1 is SGDLS and CDR2 is YYNGEE. In DNA form, the CDR3 reads TGTGCCAGCAGCGCAGACCGTGGTGGACATGGGGGGGCGCAGTATTTT. It codes for CASSADRGGHGGAQYF.

The gene calls are TRBV11-2 and TRBJ1-1; D may be TRBD1 (5 bases). V was shortened by 5 bases and J by 7 bases, with 20 bases between the two germline ends. Germline V gives CDR1 SGHAT, CDR2 FQNNGV. This CDR3 spans 15 amino acids. CDR3 in amino acids: CASSPTGGVGIEAFF. The CDR3 nucleotides read TGTGCCAGCAGCCCGACCGGAGGGGTAGGGATTGAAGCTTTCTTT.

The chain recombines TRBV10-2 with TRBJ1-1, with TRBD1 identical over 7 bases. From germline, CDR1 is WSHSY and CDR2 SAAADI. This CDR3 spans 13 amino acids. V was clipped by 7 bases and J by 5 bases; unmatched bases: 7. In nucleotides, the CDR3 is TGCGCCAGCATCAACAGGGGAGATACTGAAGCTTTCTTT. Its translation: CASINRGDTEAFF.

The chain joins TRBV5-1 to TRBJ1-1; the match to TRBD1 covers 10 bases. CDR3 length: 17 amino acids. V gave up 7 bases and J gave up 0 bases; unmatched junction bases: 12. CDR1 SGHRS and CDR2 YFSETQ come from the germline V gene. The CDR3 sequence is CASGSRTGGSLNTEAFF. In nucleotides, the CDR3 is TGCGCCAGCGGCTCCCGGACAGGGGGAAGTTTGAACACTGAAGCTTTCTTT.

This clone was detected only once. The chain links TRBV2 to TRBJ1-1; 8 bases line up with TRBD1. Germline V gene data show CDR1 as SNHLY and CDR2 as FYNNEI. CDR3 length: 12 amino acids. V was clipped by 7 bases and J by 7 bases; unmatched bases: 5. The CDR3: CASIRQGYEAFF. The CDR3 nucleotides read TGTGCCAGCATCAGACAGGGGTATGAAGCTTTCTTT.

The chain employs TRBV27 and TRBJ2-5, with TRBD1 as a possible D gene (5 bases). Germline V gene lookup returns CDR1 MNHEY and CDR2 SMNVEV (reference sequence). The CDR3 is 14 residues long. Trimming took 0 bases from V and 5 from J, leaving 10 bases between them. The CDR3 DNA reads TGTGCCAGCAGTTTATCTCAGGGCGGTGAGACCCAGTACTTC. Its translation: CASSLSQGGETQYF.